The 32 T cell receptor beta chains reported below all come from one sample, sequenced in a study of identical twins. TCRdb used MiXCR to reprocess the 5' RACE reads, holding one entry per CDR3 protein. In the table there are around 490,000 distinct CDR3 sequences, about 22% of which are singletons. Separately, the same data were catalogued under a study of yellow fever vaccine responses in identical twins.

The specimen was CD4+ T cells sorted from blood. Receptors originate from a woman aged 18-30 years in good health.

This clonotype has only a few counts. The CDR3 loop is CSVLGLAGELFF. The CDR3 DNA follows: TGCAGCGTTCTCGGACTCGCCGGGGAGCTGTTTTTT. The chain uses TRBV29-1 and TRBJ2-2, with a possible D match to TRBD2 (5 bases). CDR3 length: 12 residues. Trimming removed 5 bases at V and 6 bases at J, with 10 bases between. Germline CDR1 and CDR2: SQVTM and ANQGSEA.

This rearrangement joins TRBV3-1 to TRBJ2-1; D remains ambiguous. Germline lookup yields CDR1 LGHDT and CDR2 YNNKEL (reference sequence). The V gene lost 0 bases and the J gene lost 7 bases, with 7 bases spanning the gap. This CDR3 is built from 13 residues. The DNA of the CDR3 is TGTGCCAGCAGCCAAGACGCAGTAAATGAGCAGTTCTTC. Amino acids: CASSQDAVNEQFF.

This clonotype appeared a few times. J is TRBJ2-1 and V is TRBV15; 13 nucleotides line up with TRBD2. CDR1 LNHNV and CDR2 YYDKDF come from the germline V gene (reference sequence). V gave up 4 bases and J gave up 10 bases; unmatched junction bases: 7. There are 15 residues in the CDR3. For the CDR3, the DNA is TGTGCCACCAGCATCGGTGGACTAGCGGGGGTGGAGCAGTTCTTC. Its protein product is CATSIGGLAGVEQFF. The complete variable domain, with remaining parts taken from reference TRBV15 and TRBJ2-1, reads DAMVIQNPRYQVTQFGKPVTLSCSQTLNHNVMYWYQQKSSQAPKLLFHYYDKDFNNEADTPDNFQSRRPNTSFCFLDIRSPGLGDTAMYLCATSIGGLAGVEQFFGPGTRLTVL.

This chain uses TRBV10-3 with TRBJ2-7; 10 bases agree with TRBD2. The CDR3 contains 14 residues. Germline assignment: CDR1 ENHRY and CDR2 SYGVKD. J gave up 4 bases and V 10 bases, and 10 bases lay outside the gene matches. DNA for the CDR3: TGTGCCACACAAACTAGCGGGGTCAAGTACGAGCAGTACTTC. The encoded protein is CATQTSGVKYEQYF.

This clonotype appeared once. This chain uses TRBV2 with TRBJ2-5, with no clear D. The CDR3 sequence is 12 residues long. The germline gives CDR1 SNHLY, CDR2 FYNNEI. With 7 bases removed from V and 5 bases from J, the gap between germline ends came to 11 bases. The CDR3 protein is CASMFWGETQYF. The CDR3 DNA sequence: TGTGCCAGCATGTTCTGGGGTGAGACCCAGTACTTC.

CDR3: CASSHAGGNTIYF. The CDR3 coding sequence is TGCGCCAGCAGCCACGCAGGGGGAAACACCATATATTTT. V and J are TRBV4-1 and TRBJ1-3; a possible D gene is TRBD1 (5 bases). V lost 3 bases, J lost 4 bases, and 7 bases lay in between. The CDR3 consists of 13 residues. Per germline, CDR1 MGHRA and CDR2 YSYEKL.

The V gene is TRBV6-5, the J gene TRBJ1-2; D is unresolved. The germline CDR1 and CDR2 sequences are MNHEY and SVGAGI. CDR3 size: 15 residues. Between the trimmed V and J ends, which lost 0 bases and 4 bases, there was a span of 12 bases. The CDR3 bases are TGTGCCAGCAGTTACTCTGGGGAGGGCGGCTATGGCTACACCTTC. Translating gives CASSYSGEGGYGYTF.

The rearrangement joins TRBV14 to TRBJ2-3, with D hard to call. CDR1 is SGHDN and CDR2 is FVKESK in the germline V gene. Trimming left V 1 base short and J 3 bases short, with 8 bases between. CDR3 length: 14 residues. The CDR3 nucleotides read TGTGCCAGCAGCCAAGTAATGAATACAGATACGCAGTATTTT. As protein: CASSQVMNTDTQYF.

The sample holds a few counts of this clonotype. The gene calls are TRBV6-1 and TRBJ2-7, with D unclear. Germline values: CDR1 MNHNS, CDR2 SASEGT. This CDR3 has 13 residues. The ends were cut back, 2 bases at V and 6 bases at J, with 11 bases in the middle. DNA of the CDR3: TGTGCCAGCAGTGAATCGTGGGGTTTCGAGCAGTACGTC. Its protein is CASSESWGFEQYV.

This chain uses TRBV24-1 with TRBJ2-1; D is undetermined. Germline V gene data show CDR1 as KGHDR and CDR2 as SFDVKD. The CDR3 consists of 12 residues. Trimming left V 3 bases short and J 7 bases short, with 6 bases between. CDR3 nucleotide sequence: TGTGCCACCAGTGATACCGAGAATGAGCAGTTCTTC. This translates into CATSDTENEQFF.

The genes are TRBV6-1 and TRBJ2-3, with D perhaps matching TRBD2 (5 bases). Germline V gene lookup returns CDR1 MNHNS and CDR2 SASEGT. The CDR3 totals 13 residues. V was pared by 6 bases and J by 2 bases, with 9 bases between. CDR3 in amino acids: CASRGADTDTQYF. The CDR3 coding sequence is TGTGCCAGCAGGGGAGCGGACACAGATACGCAGTATTTT.

Only a few counts were recorded for this clonotype. The rearrangement links TRBV25-1 to TRBJ1-3; D uncertain. The CDR3 consists of 13 residues. Germline V gene sequence: CDR1 MGHDK, CDR2 SYGVNS. Trimming removed 3 bases from V and 0 bases from J, with 3 bases in between. This CDR3 reads CASSEFSGNTIYF. The CDR3 nucleotides are TGTGCCAGCAGTGAGTTCTCTGGAAACACCATATATTTT.

This rearrangement joins TRBV12-3 or TRBV12-4 to TRBJ2-1; 9 bases map to TRBD1. CDR3 length equals 17 residues. Trimming at V came to 4 bases and at J to 2 bases, leaving 9 bases not matched to a gene. CDR3 bases: TGTGCCAGCAGTTCCCGGGACAGGGTAGTCCCCTACAATGAGCAGTTCTTC. As protein: CASSSRDRVVPYNEQFF.

This clonotype was found many times. The CDR3 reads CASRLAGGTYNEQFF. CDR3 nucleotides: TGTGCCAGCAGGCTAGCGGGAGGTACCTACAATGAGCAGTTCTTC. This sequence joins TRBV7-9 and TRBJ2-1; 11 positions agree with TRBD2. J gave up 2 bases and V 6 bases, and 3 bases lay outside the gene matches. Per the germline V gene, CDR1 is SEHNR and CDR2 is FQNEAQ (reference sequence). The length of the CDR3 is 15 residues.

The chain's CDR3 is CASSNKGELFF. Written as DNA, the CDR3 is TGTGCCAGCAGCAACAAGGGGGAGCTGTTTTTT. This chain connects TRBV7-3 to TRBJ2-2; D is unresolved. Per germline, CDR1 SGHTA and CDR2 FQGTGA. This CDR3 is 11 amino acids long. V was cut by 5 bases and J by 8 bases, with 6 bases left in between.

The CDR3 reads CATSRGPGSNTEAFF. The CDR3 nucleotides read TGTGCCACCAGTAGGGGACCAGGCTCGAACACTGAAGCTTTCTTT. V and J are TRBV24-1 and TRBJ1-1, with D possibly TRBD1 on 5 matching bases. There are 15 residues in the CDR3. Germline values: CDR1 KGHDR, CDR2 SFDVKD. V was cut by 6 bases and J by 1 base, with 14 bases left in between.

This clonotype was seen more than once but under ten times. The gene calls are TRBV18 and TRBJ2-3; tentative D call: TRBD1 (5 bases). The CDR3 covers 14 residues. V lost 5 bases and J 5 bases, leaving 14 bases between the germline ends. Germline CDR1 reads KGHSH; CDR2 reads LQKENI. The CDR3 region has the DNA TGTGCCAGCTCATACGACCTGGGGCTAGATACGCAGTATTTT. Protein: CASSYDLGLDTQYF.

J is TRBJ1-5 and V is TRBV12-3 or TRBV12-4; D is possibly TRBD1 (5 bases). Trimming stripped 7 bases from V and 2 bases from J, with 12 bases between. The CDR3 sequence is 14 residues long. In DNA, the CDR3 is TGTGCCAGCACTAGAGGGGTGGGCAATCAGCCCCAGCATTTT. Translating gives CASTRGVGNQPQHF.

This clonotype turned up a few times. This chain links TRBV4-1 with TRBJ2-7; D might be TRBD1 or TRBD2, each matching 5 bases. The CDR3 totals 15 residues. Trimming shortened V by 0 bases and J by 1 base, and 10 bases separated the two germline ends. CDR1 is MGHRA and CDR2 is YSYEKL in the germline V gene. CDR3 sequence reads: CASSQEGTVSYEQYF. CDR3 nucleotide sequence: TGCGCCAGCAGCCAAGAGGGGACGGTATCCTACGAGCAGTACTTC.

The V call is TRBV7-9, the J call TRBJ2-7; 10 bases are a match to TRBD1. This CDR3 contains 12 residues. With 4 bases clipped from V and 11 bases from J, the junction kept 5 bases outside the gene matches. The germline gives CDR1 SEHNR, CDR2 FQNEAQ (reference sequence). CDR3 DNA sequence: TGTGCCAGCAGCTCGGGACAGGGGAGGGAGTACTTC. It translates to CASSSGQGREYF.

This clonotype has only a few counts. This chain links TRBV5-1 with TRBJ2-1; 7 positions agree with TRBD1. The CDR3 is made up of 13 amino acids. The germline V gene has CDR1 SGHRS and CDR2 YFSETQ. After removal of 7 bases from V and 6 bases from J, the junction contained 7 bases not matched to a gene. CDR3 sequence (DNA): TGCGCCAGCTCCTGGGACAGCTTCAATGAGCAGTTCTTC. This translates into CASSWDSFNEQFF. The full variable domain, with the rest looked up from reference TRBV5-1 and TRBJ2-1, is KAGVTQTPRYLIKTRGQQVTLSCSPISGHRSVSWYQQTPGQGLQFLFEYFSETQRNKGNFPGRFSGRQFSNSRSEMNVSTLELGDSALYLCASSWDSFNEQFFGPGTRLTVL.

This clonotype was detected a few times. This chain uses TRBV9 with TRBJ2-3; D is perhaps TRBD2 (6 bases). CDR3 length: 15 amino acids. The V end was cut by 4 bases, the J end by 2 bases, with 14 bases between. The V gene's germline CDR1 is SGDLS and CDR2 YYNGEE. The CDR3 DNA sequence: TGTGCCAGCAGCCCAAGAGCGGGTTACACAGATACGCAGTATTTT. This encodes CASSPRAGYTDTQYF.

The chain couples TRBV24-1 to TRBJ2-1, with TRBD1 matching over 8 bases. The CDR3 has 19 amino acids. In germline, CDR1 is KGHDR, CDR2 SFDVKD. The ends lost 5 bases at V and 0 bases at J; junction bases unmatched: 14. The CDR3 DNA sequence: TGTGCCACCAGTGCCACGCCGGGACAGGAAATAAACTCCTACAATGAGCAGTTCTTC. This translates into CATSATPGQEINSYNEQFF.

This clonotype has just a few counts. The V gene is TRBV7-9, the J gene TRBJ2-5, with a weak D call TRBD1 (7 bases). V was pared by 4 bases and J by 3 bases, with 18 bases between. The CDR3 is 16 residues long. Germline assignment: CDR1 SEHNR and CDR2 FQNEAQ (reference sequence). The CDR3: CASSSGRTGGEETQYF. In DNA form, the CDR3 reads TGTGCCAGCAGCTCAGGAAGGACAGGAGGGGAAGAGACCCAGTACTTC.

The V and J genes are TRBV28 and TRBJ2-1, with D unresolved. Per the germline V gene, CDR1 is MDHEN and CDR2 is SYDVKM. V was clipped by 5 bases and J by 5 bases, with 13 bases between them. CDR3 length: 14 amino acids. Here the CDR3 DNA reads TGTGCCAGCAGTCGGACCAGGCCTAACAATGAGCAGTTCTTC. This codes for CASSRTRPNNEQFF.

This chain links TRBV3-1 with TRBJ2-1; no firm D call. Germline values: CDR1 LGHDT, CDR2 YNNKEL (reference sequence). V was trimmed by 2 bases and J by 6 bases, leaving 14 bases between them. CDR3 length: 15 amino acids. The CDR3: CASSQSPGPTNEQFF. The CDR3 region has the DNA TGTGCCAGCAGCCAAAGTCCAGGACCAACCAATGAGCAGTTCTTC.

V is TRBV11-2 and J is TRBJ2-5; D is uncertain. This CDR3 has 12 residues. V was clipped by 3 bases and J by 4 bases, with 6 bases between them. Germline CDR1 reads SGHAT; CDR2 reads FQNNGV. CDR3 residues: CASSFIGETQYF. CDR3 sequence (DNA): TGTGCCAGCAGCTTTATCGGAGAGACCCAGTACTTC.

The chain has TRBV27 and TRBJ2-1, with TRBD2 matching 10 bases. The CDR3 is made up of 16 amino acids. Germline-derived CDR1 and CDR2 are MNHEY and SMNVEV (reference sequence). The J segment lost 2 bases and the V segment lost 3 bases, leaving 4 bases of the junction unmatched. The CDR3 spells CASSFKGLAPYNEQFF. The CDR3 nucleotides are TGTGCCAGCAGTTTTAAGGGACTAGCGCCCTACAATGAGCAGTTCTTC.

The chain links TRBV11-1 to TRBJ1-5; TRBD1 aligns across 7 bases. Germline-derived CDR1 and CDR2 are SGHAT and FQDESV (reference sequence). This CDR3 is built from 17 residues. Germline trimming cut 4 bases from V and 1 base from J; bases unmatched to any gene: 10. CDR3 bases: TGTGCCAGCAGCTCCAGCCGGGGGACAGCCAGCAATCAGCCCCAGCATTTT. Translating gives CASSSSRGTASNQPQHF.

This clonotype was found a few times. The V call is TRBV28, the J call TRBJ2-1; 8 bases map to TRBD1. CDR1 is MDHEN, CDR2 SYDVKM, per germline. This CDR3 has 16 amino acids. Trimming removed 5 bases from V and 7 bases from J; junction bases left unmatched: 13. Written as DNA, the CDR3 is TGTGCCAGCAGTCCTCAAGGGACAGGTGGGGGGAATGAGCAGTTCTTC. Its protein product is CASSPQGTGGGNEQFF.

V gene TRBV12-3 or TRBV12-4 combines with J gene TRBJ2-7, with D perhaps TRBD2 (6 bases). Trimming removed 3 bases from V and 4 bases from J, with 19 bases in between. This CDR3 spans 16 amino acids. The CDR3 sequence: CASSFEGRFGTYEQYF. The CDR3 bases are TGTGCCAGCAGTTTCGAAGGACGTTTTGGGACTTACGAGCAGTACTTC.

The rearrangement links TRBV3-1 to TRBJ2-1, with no clear D. CDR1 is LGHDT, CDR2 YNNKEL, per germline (reference sequence). The CDR3 is 15 residues long. V was cut by 5 bases and J by 0 bases, with 11 bases left in between. The CDR3 sequence: CASSMTGSSYNEQFF. The CDR3 DNA follows: TGTGCCAGCAGCATGACTGGAAGCTCCTACAATGAGCAGTTCTTC.